Included here is one TCR beta chain sequence, with context. Its antigen has not been determined. No base qualities exist here, and no much larger clone lies one base off it. The data are from a study of Ad26.COV2.S vaccination and SARS-CoV-2 variants (dated by TCRdb to the early 2020s). Broadly, across the study: Donors in the vaccine arm were drawn from COV1001, a phase I-IIa trial of Ad26.COV2.S in healthy adults that was multicentre, randomized, double-blind and placebo-controlled. A total of around 32 samples were included in the TCR-sequenced set, comprising some 20 Ad26.COV2.S vaccine recipients, 5 placebo recipients and 8 SARS-CoV-2 convalescent individuals. The specificity and breadth of SARS-CoV-2-reactive T cell receptors after Ad26.COV2.S vaccination were assessed by TCRbeta repertoire sequencing. Trial participants were randomized into five groups of five, in which low-dose or high-dose Ad26.COV2.S was given once or twice, or placebo was given on both occasions. Ad26.COV2.S was administered intramuscularly at 5 x 10^10 or 1 x 10^11 viral particles, either as a single shot or as two shots given 56 days apart. Investigators did not know the trial group allocation while performing experiments and assessing outcomes. General findings and caveats noted by the study authors: The study was not powered to compare responses between vaccine doses or regimens. Higher spike-specific TCR breadth was observed in Ad26.COV2.S recipients than in placebo recipients (P = 0.0014). The authors noted that the TCR breadth and depth analyses may have underestimated total T cell responses. Substantial breadth of spike-specific CD8+ and CD4+ T cell responses was reported after vaccination. Non-spike TCR breadth was comparable between vaccine and placebo recipients, consistent with the vaccine containing only spike.

The treatment or condition label on this specimen signifies: roughly 18 received Ad26.COV2.S at low or high dose, single or two shots; about 5 received placebo; per-sample allocation not given. Repertoires of vaccine and placebo recipients were sequenced from samples taken on day 63 after the first injection. Cohort 1b enrolled 20 to 30 adults aged 18-55 years at a single site in Boston, USA, between 29 July and 7 August 2020. As a vaccine, Ad26.COV2.S was a replication-incompetent adenovirus type 26 vector that expressed a prefusion-stabilized SARS-CoV-2 spike protein derived from the original Wuhan strain. The immunoSEQ Assay was used to sequence TCRbeta CDR3 regions. After extraction, genomic DNA underwent amplification by bias-controlled multiplex PCR, followed by high-throughput sequencing. The authors' analysis ran thus. To quantify the absolute abundance of each unique TCRbeta CDR3 region, sequences were collapsed and filtered. Usable DNA was measured by amplifying reference genes present in all nucleated cells, and TCRbeta template counts were normalized to that usable DNA to estimate T cell fraction. Repertoire TCRs were annotated as SARS-CoV-2-specific by exact matching of V gene, CDR3 amino acid sequence and J gene to a known reactive TCR set. The reference SARS-CoV-2 TCR set came from MIRA and was filtered for enrichment in COVID-19-positive ImmuneCODE repertoires, removing public or cross-reactive TCRs. Using the MIRA antigens, annotated TCRs were further analysed by specific ORF or by position within an ORF. Depth was the summed frequency of annotated unique rearrangements, while breadth was defined as annotated unique rearrangements over total unique productive rearrangements. Two-sided Wilcoxon rank-sum tests were used to compare TCR breadth between groups. TCRdb mirrors the immuneACCESS table, restricted to in-frame sequences. Some clones are absent from its copies; in checked studies, under half trace to an unresolved V gene, and the reason for the others is unknown. The V and J calls and the clone size are those of that table, but D and trimming were determined from the DNA. Counted in this sample were about 500,000 clones; roughly nine tenths of them appeared once. Around 1.6% of the sample belongs to the ten largest clones.

CDR1 and CDR2, looked up from the germline V gene, are LGHNA and YSLEER. Germline trimming: 1 base from V, 4 bases from J; junction bases outside gene matches: 9. The CDR3 starts with the cysteine, ends with the phenylalanine, and has 16 residues. Of all the DNA, just the CDR3 is kept, 48 bases in frame from base 1. The clonotype originates from a person aged 18-60 years who received the Ad26.COV2.S COVID-19 vaccine or a placebo. The sequence is built from TRBV4-3 and TRBJ1-2; 7 bases in the junction line up with TRBD1. The material sequenced was peripheral blood, taken in a trial of Ad26.COV2.S vaccine versus placebo. The nucleotide sequence reads TGCGCCAGCAGCCAAGTCTTAGGGGGCGGCTTCTATGGCTACACCTTC. The resulting protein is CASSQVLGGGFYGYTF.